In its sample, the clone carrying this T cell receptor (beta chain) was seen once. CDR1 and CDR2 from the germline V gene are KGHSH and LQKENI. CDR3 length equals 12 residues. The ends were cut back, 5 bases at V and 7 bases at J, with 10 bases in the middle. The data were taken from a study of blood T cell repertoires in COVID-19. The method was immunoSEQ multiplex PCR; TCRdb's version includes in-frame clones alone and lacks a portion of them. The repertoire includes 250,000 to 350,000 clones, around four fifths of them detected once, and 4.1% sits in the top ten. Sequenced: peripheral blood. This clonotype was sampled from a woman aged 50 to 65 with active or convalescent COVID-19. J is TRBJ2-3 and V is TRBV18; D possibly corresponds to TRBD1 (5 bases). The CDR3 sequence is CASSSTENTQYF. The CDR3 nucleotides are TGTGCCAGCTCATCGACAGAGAATACGCAGTATTTT. Full variable domain (remainder filled in from reference TRBV18 and TRBJ2-3): NAGVMQNPRHLVRRRGQEARLRCSPMKGHSHVYWYRQLPEEGLKFMVYLQKENIIDESGMPKERFSAEFPKEGPSILRIQQVVRGDSAAYFCASSSTENTQYFGPGTRLTVL.